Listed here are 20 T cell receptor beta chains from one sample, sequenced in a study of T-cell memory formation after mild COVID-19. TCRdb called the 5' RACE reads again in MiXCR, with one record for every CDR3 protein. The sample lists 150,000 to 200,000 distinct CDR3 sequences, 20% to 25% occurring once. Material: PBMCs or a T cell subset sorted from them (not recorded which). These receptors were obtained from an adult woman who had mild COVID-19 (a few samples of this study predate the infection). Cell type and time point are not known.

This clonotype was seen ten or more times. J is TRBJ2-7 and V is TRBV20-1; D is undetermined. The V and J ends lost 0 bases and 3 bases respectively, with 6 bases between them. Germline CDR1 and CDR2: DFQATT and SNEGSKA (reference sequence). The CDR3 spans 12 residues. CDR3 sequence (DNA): TGCAGTGCTAGAGATATCAGCTACGAGCAGTACTTC. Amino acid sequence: CSARDISYEQYF.

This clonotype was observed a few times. For the CDR3, the DNA is TGCGCCAGCAGCCAAGTGGACACTGAAGCTTTCTTT. This translates into CASSQVDTEAFF. The chain carries TRBV4-1 and TRBJ1-1, with D unresolved. Trimming stripped 1 base from V and 3 bases from J, with 3 bases between. This CDR3 spans 12 amino acids. In germline, CDR1 is MGHRA, CDR2 YSYEKL.

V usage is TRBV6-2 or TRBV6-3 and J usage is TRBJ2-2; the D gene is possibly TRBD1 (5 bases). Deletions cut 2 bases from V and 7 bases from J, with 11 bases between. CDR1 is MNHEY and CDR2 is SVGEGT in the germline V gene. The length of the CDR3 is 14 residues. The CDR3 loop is CASSYVTGGGELFF. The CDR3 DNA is TGTGCCAGCAGTTACGTAACAGGCGGCGGGGAGCTGTTTTTT.

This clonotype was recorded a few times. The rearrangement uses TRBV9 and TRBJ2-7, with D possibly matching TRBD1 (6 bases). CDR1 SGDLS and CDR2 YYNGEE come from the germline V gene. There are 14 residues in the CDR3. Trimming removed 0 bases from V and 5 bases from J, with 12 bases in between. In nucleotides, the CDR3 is TGTGCCAGCAGCGTAGAGGGGGATTGGAACGAGCAGTACTTC. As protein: CASSVEGDWNEQYF.

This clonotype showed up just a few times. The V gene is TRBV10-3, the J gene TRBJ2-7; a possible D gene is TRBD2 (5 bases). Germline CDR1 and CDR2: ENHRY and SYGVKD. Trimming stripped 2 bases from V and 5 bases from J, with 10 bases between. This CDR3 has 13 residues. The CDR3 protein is CAISETLVDEQYF. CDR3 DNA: TGTGCCATCAGTGAGACACTAGTTGACGAGCAGTACTTC.

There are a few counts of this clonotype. The CDR3 DNA follows: TGTGCCAGCAGTTCGGTCATCCGGAGCGTCTCTAACTATGGCTACACCTTC. Protein: CASSSVIRSVSNYGYTF. V usage is TRBV12-3 or TRBV12-4 and J usage is TRBJ1-2; D not resolved. The CDR3 spans 17 residues. Between the trimmed V and J ends, which lost 4 bases and 0 bases, there was a span of 18 bases.

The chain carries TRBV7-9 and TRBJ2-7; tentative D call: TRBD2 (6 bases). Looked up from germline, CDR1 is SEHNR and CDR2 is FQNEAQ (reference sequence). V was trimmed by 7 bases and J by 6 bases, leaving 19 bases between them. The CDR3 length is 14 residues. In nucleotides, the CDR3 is TGTGCCAGCACCCGTTCAGGAGGGCCGATCGAGCAGTACTTC. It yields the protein CASTRSGGPIEQYF.

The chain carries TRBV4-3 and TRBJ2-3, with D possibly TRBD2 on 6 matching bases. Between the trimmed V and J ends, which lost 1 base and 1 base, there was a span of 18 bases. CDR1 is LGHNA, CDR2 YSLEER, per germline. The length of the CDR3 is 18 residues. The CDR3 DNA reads TGCGCCAGCAGCCAAGTGGGGCTCTGGGCTAGCGGCACAGATACGCAGTATTTT. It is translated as CASSQVGLWASGTDTQYF.

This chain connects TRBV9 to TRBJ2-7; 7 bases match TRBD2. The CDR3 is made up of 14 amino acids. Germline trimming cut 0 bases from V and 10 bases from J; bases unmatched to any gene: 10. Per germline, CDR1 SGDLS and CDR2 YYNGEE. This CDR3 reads CASSVEVAGPEQYF. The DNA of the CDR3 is TGTGCCAGCAGCGTAGAGGTAGCGGGCCCCGAACAGTACTTC.

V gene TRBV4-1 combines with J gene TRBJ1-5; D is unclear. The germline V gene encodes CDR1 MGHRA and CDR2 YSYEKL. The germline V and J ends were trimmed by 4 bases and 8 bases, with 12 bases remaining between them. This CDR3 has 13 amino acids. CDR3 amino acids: CASSPQTSEPQHF. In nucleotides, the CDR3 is TGCGCCAGCAGCCCCCAGACCAGTGAGCCCCAGCATTTT.

The CDR3 here is CASSLDNQYGYTF. In DNA form, the CDR3 reads TGCGCCAGCAGCTTGGACAATCAATATGGCTACACCTTC. The rearrangement uses TRBV5-1 and TRBJ1-2; D uncertain. From germline, CDR1 is SGHRS and CDR2 YFSETQ. The CDR3 contains 13 residues. V gave up 0 bases and J gave up 5 bases, with 8 bases separating them.

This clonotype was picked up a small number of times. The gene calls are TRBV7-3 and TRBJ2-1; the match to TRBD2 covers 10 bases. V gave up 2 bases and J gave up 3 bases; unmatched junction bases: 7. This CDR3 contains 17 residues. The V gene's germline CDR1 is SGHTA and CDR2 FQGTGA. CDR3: CASSLGSAGGYYNEQFF. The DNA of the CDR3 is TGTGCCAGCAGCTTAGGATCAGCGGGGGGGTACTACAATGAGCAGTTCTTC.

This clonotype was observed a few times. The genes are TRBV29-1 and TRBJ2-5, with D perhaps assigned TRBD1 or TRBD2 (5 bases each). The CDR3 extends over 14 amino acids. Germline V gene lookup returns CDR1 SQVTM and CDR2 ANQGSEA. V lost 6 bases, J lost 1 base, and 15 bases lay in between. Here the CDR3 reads CSVPGTQLQETQYF. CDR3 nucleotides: TGCAGCGTCCCCGGGACGCAGCTCCAAGAGACCCAGTACTTC.

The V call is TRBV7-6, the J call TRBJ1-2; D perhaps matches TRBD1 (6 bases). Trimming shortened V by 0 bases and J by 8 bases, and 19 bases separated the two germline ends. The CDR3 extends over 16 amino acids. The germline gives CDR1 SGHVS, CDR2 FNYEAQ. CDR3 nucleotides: TGTGCCAGCAGCTTAGCGTTTCGGGGGGCAGGCGAAGGCTACACCTTC. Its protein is CASSLAFRGAGEGYTF.

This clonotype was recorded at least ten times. This CDR3 is CASSRLMNTEAFF. The DNA for the CDR3 is TGTGCCAGCAGCCGCCTCATGAACACTGAAGCTTTCTTT. This chain connects TRBV7-8 to TRBJ1-1; D unresolved. This CDR3 comprises 13 residues. The V and J ends lost 5 bases and 0 bases respectively, with 7 bases between them. Germline CDR1 SGHVS, CDR2 FQNEAQ.

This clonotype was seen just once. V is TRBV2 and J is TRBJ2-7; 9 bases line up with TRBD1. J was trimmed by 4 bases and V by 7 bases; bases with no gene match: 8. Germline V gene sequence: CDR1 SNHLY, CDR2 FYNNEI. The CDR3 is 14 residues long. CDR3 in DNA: TGTGCCAGCAATTTAGGGACAGGGTCTTACGAGCAGTACTTC. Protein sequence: CASNLGTGSYEQYF.

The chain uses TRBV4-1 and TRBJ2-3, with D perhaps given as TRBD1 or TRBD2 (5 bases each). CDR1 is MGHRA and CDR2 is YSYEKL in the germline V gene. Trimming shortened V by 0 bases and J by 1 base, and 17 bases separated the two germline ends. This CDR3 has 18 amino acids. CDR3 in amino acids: CASSQDGGESFGTDTQYF. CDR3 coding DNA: TGCGCCAGCAGCCAAGATGGGGGAGAGTCTTTCGGCACAGATACGCAGTATTTT.

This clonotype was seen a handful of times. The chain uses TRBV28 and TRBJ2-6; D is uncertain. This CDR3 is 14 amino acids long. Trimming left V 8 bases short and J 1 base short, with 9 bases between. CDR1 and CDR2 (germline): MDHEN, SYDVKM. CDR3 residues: CASSLRSGANVLTF. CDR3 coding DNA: TGTGCCAGCTCCTTGAGGTCTGGGGCCAACGTCCTGACTTTC.

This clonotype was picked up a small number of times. Here the CDR3 reads CASSLVPGETQYF. In DNA form, the CDR3 reads TGTGCCAGCAGCTTGGTCCCGGGGGAGACCCAGTACTTC. The chain carries TRBV5-4 and TRBJ2-5; D is possibly TRBD2 (5 bases). Trimming removed 0 bases at V and 5 bases at J, with 8 bases between. CDR3 length: 13 residues. Germline V gives CDR1 SGHNT, CDR2 YYREEE (reference sequence).

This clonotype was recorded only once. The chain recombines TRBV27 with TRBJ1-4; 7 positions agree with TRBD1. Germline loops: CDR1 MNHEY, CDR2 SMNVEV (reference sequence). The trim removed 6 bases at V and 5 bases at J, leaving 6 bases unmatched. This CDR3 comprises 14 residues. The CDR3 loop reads CASRGQEFNEKLFF. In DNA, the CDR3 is TGTGCCAGCAGAGGACAGGAATTCAATGAAAAACTGTTTTTT.